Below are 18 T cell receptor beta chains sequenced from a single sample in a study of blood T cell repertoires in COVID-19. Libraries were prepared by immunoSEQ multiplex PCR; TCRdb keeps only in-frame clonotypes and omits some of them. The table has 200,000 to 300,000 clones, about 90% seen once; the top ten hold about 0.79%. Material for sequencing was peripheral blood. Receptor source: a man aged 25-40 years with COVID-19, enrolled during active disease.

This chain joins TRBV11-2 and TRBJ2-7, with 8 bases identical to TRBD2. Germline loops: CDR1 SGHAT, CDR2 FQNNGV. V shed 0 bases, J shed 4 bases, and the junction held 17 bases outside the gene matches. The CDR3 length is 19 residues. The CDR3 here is CASSLDGVPGGQELYEQYF. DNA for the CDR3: TGTGCCAGCAGCTTAGACGGAGTACCGGGAGGGCAGGAGCTTTACGAGCAGTACTTC.

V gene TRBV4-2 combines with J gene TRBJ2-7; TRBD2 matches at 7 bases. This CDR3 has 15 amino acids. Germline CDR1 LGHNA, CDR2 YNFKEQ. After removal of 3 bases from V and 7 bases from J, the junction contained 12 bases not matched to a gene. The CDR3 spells CASSQEDTASGEQYF. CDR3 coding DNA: TGTGCCAGCAGCCAGGAGGACACTGCTAGCGGAGAGCAGTACTTC.

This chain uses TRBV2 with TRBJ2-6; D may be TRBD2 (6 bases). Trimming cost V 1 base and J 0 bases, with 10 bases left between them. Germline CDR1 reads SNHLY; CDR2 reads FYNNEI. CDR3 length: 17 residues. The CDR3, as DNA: TGTGCCAGCAGTGAAGGGGGAGGCGGCTCTGGGGCCAACGTCCTGACTTTC. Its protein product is CASSEGGGGSGANVLTF.

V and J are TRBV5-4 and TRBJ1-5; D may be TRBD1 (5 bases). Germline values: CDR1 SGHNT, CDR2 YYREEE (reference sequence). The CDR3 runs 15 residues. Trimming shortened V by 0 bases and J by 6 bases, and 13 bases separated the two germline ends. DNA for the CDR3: TGTGCCAGCAGCTTGGGGGGGGGAGAGGGTCAGCCCCAGCATTTT. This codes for CASSLGGGEGQPQHF.

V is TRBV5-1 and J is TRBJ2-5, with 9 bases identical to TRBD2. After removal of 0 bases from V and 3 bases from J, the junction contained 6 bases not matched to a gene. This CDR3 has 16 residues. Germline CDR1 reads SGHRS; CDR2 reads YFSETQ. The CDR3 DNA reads TGCGCCAGCAGCTTGGGGACTCGCGGGGGGGAAGAGACCCAGTACTTC. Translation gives CASSLGTRGGEETQYF.

The DNA of the CDR3 is TGCGCCAGCAGCTCGGCTCCCGACAGAAATAATTCACCCCTCCACTTT. Its protein is CASSSAPDRNNSPLHF. J is TRBJ1-6 and V is TRBV5-1; D might be TRBD1 (5 bases). The V and J ends lost 3 bases and 5 bases respectively, with 15 bases between them. CDR3 length equals 16 residues. Germline V CDR1 and CDR2: SGHRS, YFSETQ.

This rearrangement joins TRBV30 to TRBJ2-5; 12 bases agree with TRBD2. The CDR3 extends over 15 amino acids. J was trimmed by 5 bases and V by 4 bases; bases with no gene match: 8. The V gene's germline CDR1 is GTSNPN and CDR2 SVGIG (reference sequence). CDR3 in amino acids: CAWMPLAGGDETQYF. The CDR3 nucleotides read TGTGCCTGGATGCCCCTAGCGGGGGGGGACGAGACCCAGTACTTC.

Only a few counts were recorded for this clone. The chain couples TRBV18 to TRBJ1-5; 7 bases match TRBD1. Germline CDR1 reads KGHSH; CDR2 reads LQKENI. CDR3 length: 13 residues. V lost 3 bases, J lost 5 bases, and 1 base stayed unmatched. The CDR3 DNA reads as TGTGCCAGCTCACCTGGGACAGATCAGCCCCAGCATTTT. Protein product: CASSPGTDQPQHF.

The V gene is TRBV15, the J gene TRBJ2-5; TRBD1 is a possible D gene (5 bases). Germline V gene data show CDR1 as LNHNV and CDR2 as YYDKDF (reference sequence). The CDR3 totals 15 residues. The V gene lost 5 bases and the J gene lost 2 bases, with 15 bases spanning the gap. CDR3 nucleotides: TGTGCCACCAGCCCCGCGACAGCACTACAAGAGACCCAGTACTTC. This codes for CATSPATALQETQYF. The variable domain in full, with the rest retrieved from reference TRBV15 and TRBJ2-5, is DAMVIQNPRYQVTQFGKPVTLSCSQTLNHNVMYWYQQKSSQAPKLLFHYYDKDFNNEADTPDNFQSRRPNTSFCFLDIRSPGLGDTAMYLCATSPATALQETQYFGPGTRLLVL.

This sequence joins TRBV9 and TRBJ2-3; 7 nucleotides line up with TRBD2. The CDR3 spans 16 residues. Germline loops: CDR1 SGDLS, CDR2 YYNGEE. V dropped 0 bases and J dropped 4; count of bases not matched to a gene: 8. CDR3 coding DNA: TGTGCCAGCAGCGTAGGCTTTGCGGGGGAGGCAGATACGCAGTATTTT. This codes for CASSVGFAGEADTQYF.

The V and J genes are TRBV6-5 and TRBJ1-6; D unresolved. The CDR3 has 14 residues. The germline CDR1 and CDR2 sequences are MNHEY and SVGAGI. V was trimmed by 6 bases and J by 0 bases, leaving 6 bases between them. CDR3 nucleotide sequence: TGTGCCAGCAGGGGAGGCTCCTATAATTCACCCCTCCACTTT. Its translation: CASRGGSYNSPLHF.

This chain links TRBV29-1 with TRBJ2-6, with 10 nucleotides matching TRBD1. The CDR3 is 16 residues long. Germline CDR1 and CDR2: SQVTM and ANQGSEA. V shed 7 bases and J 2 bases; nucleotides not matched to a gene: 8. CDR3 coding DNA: TGCAGCGCCATGGGACAGGGGCTAGCTGGGGCCAACGTCCTGACTTTC. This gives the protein CSAMGQGLAGANVLTF.

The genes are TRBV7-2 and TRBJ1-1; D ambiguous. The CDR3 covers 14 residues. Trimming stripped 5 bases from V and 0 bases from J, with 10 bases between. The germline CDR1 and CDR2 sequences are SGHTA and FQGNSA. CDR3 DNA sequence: TGTGCCAGCAGCGTTTACGGGATGAACACTGAAGCTTTCTTT. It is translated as CASSVYGMNTEAFF. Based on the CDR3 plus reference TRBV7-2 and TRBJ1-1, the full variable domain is GAGVSQSPSNKVTEKGKDVELRCDPISGHTALYWYRQSLGQGLEFLIYFQGNSAPDKSGLPSDRFSAERTGGSVSTLTIQRTQQEDSAVYLCASSVYGMNTEAFFGQGTRLTVV.

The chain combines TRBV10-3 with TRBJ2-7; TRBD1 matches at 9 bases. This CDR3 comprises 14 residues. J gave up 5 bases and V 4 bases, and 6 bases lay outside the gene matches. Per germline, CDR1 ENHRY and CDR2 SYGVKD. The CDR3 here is CAISGTGGRDEQYF. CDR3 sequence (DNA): TGTGCCATCAGTGGAACAGGGGGCCGGGACGAGCAGTACTTC.

The CDR3 is CASRVAGVRNQPQHF. CDR3 DNA: TGTGCCAGTCGGGTCGCGGGGGTAAGAAATCAGCCCCAGCATTTT. The J gene is TRBJ1-5, the V gene TRBV19; D might be TRBD1 (5 bases). The V gene's germline CDR1 is LNHDA and CDR2 SQIVND (reference sequence). Trimming cost V 8 bases and J 4 bases, with 18 bases left between them. The CDR3 contains 15 residues.

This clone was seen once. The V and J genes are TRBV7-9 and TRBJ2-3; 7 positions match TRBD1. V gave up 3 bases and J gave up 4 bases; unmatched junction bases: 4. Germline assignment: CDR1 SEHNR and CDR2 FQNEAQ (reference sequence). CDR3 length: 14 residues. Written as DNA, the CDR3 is TGTGCCAGCAGCTTGAATCAGGGGGCAGATACGCAGTATTTT. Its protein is CASSLNQGADTQYF. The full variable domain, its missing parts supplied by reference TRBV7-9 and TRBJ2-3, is DTGVSQNPRHKITKRGQNVTFRCDPISEHNRLYWYRQTLGQGPEFLTYFQNEAQLEKSRLLSDRFSAERPKGSFSTLEIQRTEQGDSAMYLCASSLNQGADTQYFGPGTRLTVL.

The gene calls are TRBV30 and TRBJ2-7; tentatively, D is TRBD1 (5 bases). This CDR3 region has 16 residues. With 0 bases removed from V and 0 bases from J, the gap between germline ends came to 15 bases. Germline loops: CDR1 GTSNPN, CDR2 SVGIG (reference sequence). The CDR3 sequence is CAWSVGWGRSSYEQYF. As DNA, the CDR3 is TGTGCCTGGAGTGTAGGGTGGGGCAGGAGCTCCTACGAGCAGTACTTC.

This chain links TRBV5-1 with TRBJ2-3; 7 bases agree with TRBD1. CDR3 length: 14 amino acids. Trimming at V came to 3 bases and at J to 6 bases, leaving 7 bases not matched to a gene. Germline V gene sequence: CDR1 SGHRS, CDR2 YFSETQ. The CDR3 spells CASSSGQVVDTQYF. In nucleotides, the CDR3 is TGCGCCAGCAGCTCTGGACAGGTAGTCGATACGCAGTATTTT.